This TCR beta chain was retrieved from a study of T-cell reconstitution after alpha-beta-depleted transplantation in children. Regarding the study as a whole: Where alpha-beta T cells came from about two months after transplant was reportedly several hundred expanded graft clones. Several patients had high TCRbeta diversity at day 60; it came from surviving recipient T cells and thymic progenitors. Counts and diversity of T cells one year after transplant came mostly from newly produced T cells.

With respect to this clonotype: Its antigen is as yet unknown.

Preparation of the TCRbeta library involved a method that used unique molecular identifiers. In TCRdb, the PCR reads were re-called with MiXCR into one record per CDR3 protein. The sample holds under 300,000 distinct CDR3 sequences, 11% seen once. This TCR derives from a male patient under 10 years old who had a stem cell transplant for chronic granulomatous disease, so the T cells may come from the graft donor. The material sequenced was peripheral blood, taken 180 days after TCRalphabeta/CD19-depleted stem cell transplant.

CDR3 loop: CASSFKPAKRDRGMYNEQFF. For the CDR3, the DNA is TGTGCCAGCAGTTTCAAACCCGCCAAACGGGACAGGGGTATGTACAATGAGCAGTTCTTC. This chain connects TRBV27 to TRBJ2-1, with 10 bases that match TRBD1. The V and J ends lost 3 bases and 4 bases, in that order; junction bases with no gene match: 18. Germline V CDR1 and CDR2: MNHEY, SMNVEV (reference sequence). The CDR3 has 20 amino acids.